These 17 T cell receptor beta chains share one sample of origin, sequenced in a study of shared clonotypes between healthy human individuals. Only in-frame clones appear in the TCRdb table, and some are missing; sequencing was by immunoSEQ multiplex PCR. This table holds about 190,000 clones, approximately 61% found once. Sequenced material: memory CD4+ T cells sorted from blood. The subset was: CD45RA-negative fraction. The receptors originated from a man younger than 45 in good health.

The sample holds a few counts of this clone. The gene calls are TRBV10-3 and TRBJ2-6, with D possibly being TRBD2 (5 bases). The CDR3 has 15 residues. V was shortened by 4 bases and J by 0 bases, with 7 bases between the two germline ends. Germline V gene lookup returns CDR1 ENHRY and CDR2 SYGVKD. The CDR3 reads CAISGEISGANVLTF. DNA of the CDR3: TGTGCCATCAGTGGGGAGATCTCTGGGGCCAACGTCCTGACTTTC.

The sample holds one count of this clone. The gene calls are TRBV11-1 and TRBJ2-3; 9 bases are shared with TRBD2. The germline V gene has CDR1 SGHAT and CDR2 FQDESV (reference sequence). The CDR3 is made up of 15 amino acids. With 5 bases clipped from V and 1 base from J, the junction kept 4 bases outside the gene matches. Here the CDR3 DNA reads TGTGCCAGCAGCCTACTAGCGGGCGGCACAGATACGCAGTATTTT. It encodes CASSLLAGGTDTQYF.

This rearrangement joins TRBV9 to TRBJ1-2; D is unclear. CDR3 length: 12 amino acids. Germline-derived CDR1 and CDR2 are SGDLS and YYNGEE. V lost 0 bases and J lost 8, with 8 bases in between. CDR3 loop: CASSVGDRGYTF. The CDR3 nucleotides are TGTGCCAGCAGCGTAGGGGATAGGGGCTACACCTTC.

CDR3 DNA: TGTGCCACCGGCGGGAGGGCGCGAGAGCAGTACTTC. Its translation is CATGGRAREQYF. The V and J genes are TRBV28 and TRBJ2-7, with TRBD2 identical over 9 bases. V lost 10 bases and J lost 7; bases outside the gene matches: 8. CDR1 and CDR2 (germline): MDHEN, SYDVKM. CDR3 length: 12 residues.

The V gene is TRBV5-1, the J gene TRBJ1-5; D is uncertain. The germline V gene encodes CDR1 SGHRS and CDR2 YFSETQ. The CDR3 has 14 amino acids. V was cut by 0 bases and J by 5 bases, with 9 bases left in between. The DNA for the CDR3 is TGCGCCAGCAGCTTGGCGGCAGCCGATCAGCCCCAGCATTTT. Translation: CASSLAAADQPQHF.

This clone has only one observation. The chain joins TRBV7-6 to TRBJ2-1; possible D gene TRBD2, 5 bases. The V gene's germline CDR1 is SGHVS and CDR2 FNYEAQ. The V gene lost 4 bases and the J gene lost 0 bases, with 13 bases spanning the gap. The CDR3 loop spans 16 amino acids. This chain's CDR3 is CASSSLARSSYNEQFF. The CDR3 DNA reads TGTGCCAGCAGCTCATTAGCGAGGAGCTCCTACAATGAGCAGTTCTTC.

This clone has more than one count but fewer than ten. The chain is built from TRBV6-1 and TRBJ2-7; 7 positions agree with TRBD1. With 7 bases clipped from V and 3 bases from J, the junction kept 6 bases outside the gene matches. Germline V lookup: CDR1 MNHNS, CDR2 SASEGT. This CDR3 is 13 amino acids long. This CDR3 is CASTGGSRYEQYF. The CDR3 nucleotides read TGTGCCAGCACAGGGGGTTCTCGCTACGAGCAGTACTTC.

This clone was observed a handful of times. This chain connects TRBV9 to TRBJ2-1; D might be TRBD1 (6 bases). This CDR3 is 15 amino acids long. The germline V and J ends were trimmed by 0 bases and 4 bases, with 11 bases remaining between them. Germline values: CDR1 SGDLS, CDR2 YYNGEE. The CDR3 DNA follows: TGTGCCAGCAGCGTAGATGGGGGCGGGTACAATGAGCAGTTCTTC. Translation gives CASSVDGGGYNEQFF.

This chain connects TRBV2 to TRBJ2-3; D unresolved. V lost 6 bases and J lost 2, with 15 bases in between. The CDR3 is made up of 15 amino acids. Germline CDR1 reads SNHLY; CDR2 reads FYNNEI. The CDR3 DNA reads TGTGCCAGCAGGGGCCAGCCCCGCCTCACAGATACGCAGTATTTT. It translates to CASRGQPRLTDTQYF. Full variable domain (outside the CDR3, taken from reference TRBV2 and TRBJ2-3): EPEVTQTPSHQVTQMGQEVILRCVPISNHLYFYWYRQILGQKVEFLVSFYNNEISEKSEIFDDQFSVERPDGSNFTLKIRSTKLEDSAMYFCASRGQPRLTDTQYFGPGTRLTVL.

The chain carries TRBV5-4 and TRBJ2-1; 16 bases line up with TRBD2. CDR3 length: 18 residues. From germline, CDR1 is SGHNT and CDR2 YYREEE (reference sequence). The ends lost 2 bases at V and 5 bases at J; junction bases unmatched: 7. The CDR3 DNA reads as TGTGCCAGCAGCTTCGGGACTAGCGGGAGGGCCGGCGACAATGAGCAGTTCTTC. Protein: CASSFGTSGRAGDNEQFF.

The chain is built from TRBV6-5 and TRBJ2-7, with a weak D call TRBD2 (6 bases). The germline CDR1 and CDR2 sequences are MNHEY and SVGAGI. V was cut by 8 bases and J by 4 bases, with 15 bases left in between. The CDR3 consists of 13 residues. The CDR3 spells CASGRDHEYEQYF. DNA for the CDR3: TGTGCCAGCGGGCGGGACCATGAGTACGAGCAGTACTTC.

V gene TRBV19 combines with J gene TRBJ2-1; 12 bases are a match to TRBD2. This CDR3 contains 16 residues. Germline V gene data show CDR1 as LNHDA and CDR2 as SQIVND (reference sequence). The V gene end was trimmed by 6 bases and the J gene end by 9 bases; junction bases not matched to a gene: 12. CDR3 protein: CASSPLAGGRIGEQFF. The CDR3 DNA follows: TGTGCCAGTAGCCCCCTAGCGGGAGGGCGGATCGGTGAGCAGTTCTTC.

The CDR3: CASSAGTGSQETQYF. In DNA, the CDR3 is TGTGCCAGTAGCGCAGGGACAGGTTCACAAGAGACCCAGTACTTC. The rearrangement links TRBV19 to TRBJ2-5; 8 bases are shared with TRBD1. This CDR3 contains 15 residues. CDR1 LNHDA and CDR2 SQIVND come from the germline V gene (reference sequence). V shed 6 bases, J shed 2 bases, and the junction held 8 bases outside the gene matches.

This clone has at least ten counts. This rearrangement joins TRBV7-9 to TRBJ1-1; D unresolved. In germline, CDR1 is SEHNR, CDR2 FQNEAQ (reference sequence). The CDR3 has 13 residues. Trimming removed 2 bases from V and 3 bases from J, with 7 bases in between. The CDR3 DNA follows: TGTGCCAGCAGCTTAAGGCAGTACACTGAAGCTTTCTTT. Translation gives CASSLRQYTEAFF. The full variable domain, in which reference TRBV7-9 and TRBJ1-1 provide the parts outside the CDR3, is DTGVSQNPRHKITKRGQNVTFRCDPISEHNRLYWYRQTLGQGPEFLTYFQNEAQLEKSRLLSDRFSAERPKGSFSTLEIQRTEQGDSAMYLCASSLRQYTEAFFGQGTRLTVV.

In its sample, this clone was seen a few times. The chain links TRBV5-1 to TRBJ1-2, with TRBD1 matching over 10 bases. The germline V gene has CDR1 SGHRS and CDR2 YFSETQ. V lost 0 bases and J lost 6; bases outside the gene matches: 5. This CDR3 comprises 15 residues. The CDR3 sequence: CASSLGQGAWNGYTF. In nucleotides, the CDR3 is TGCGCCAGCAGCTTGGGACAGGGGGCGTGGAATGGCTACACCTTC.

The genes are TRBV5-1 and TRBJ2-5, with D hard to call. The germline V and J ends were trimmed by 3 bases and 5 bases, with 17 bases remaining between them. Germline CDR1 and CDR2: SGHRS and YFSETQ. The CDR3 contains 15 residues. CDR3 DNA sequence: TGCGCCAGCAGCTCCTCACACGGCCCCCAGGAGACCCAGTACTTC. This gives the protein CASSSSHGPQETQYF.

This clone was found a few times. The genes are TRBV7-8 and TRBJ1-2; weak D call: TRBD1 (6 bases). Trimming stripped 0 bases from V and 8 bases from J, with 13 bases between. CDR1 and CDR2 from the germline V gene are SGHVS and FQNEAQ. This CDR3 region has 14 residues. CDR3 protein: CASSLALTGGGYTF. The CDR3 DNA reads TGTGCCAGCAGCTTAGCGTTGACAGGCGGGGGCTACACCTTC.